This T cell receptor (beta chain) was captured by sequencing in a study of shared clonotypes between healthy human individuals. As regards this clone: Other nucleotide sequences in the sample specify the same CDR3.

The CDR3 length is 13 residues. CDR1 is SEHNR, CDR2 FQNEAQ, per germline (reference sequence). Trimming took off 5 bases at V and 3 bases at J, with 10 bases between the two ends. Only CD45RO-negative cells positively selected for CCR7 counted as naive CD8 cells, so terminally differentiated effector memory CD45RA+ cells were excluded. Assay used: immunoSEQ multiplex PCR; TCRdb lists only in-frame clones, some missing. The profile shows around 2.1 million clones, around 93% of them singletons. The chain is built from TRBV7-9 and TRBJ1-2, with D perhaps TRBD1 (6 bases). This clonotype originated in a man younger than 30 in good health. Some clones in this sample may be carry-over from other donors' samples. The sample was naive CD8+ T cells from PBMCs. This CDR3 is CASSPTGYYGYTF. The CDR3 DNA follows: TGTGCCAGCAGCCCTACAGGGTACTATGGCTACACCTTC.